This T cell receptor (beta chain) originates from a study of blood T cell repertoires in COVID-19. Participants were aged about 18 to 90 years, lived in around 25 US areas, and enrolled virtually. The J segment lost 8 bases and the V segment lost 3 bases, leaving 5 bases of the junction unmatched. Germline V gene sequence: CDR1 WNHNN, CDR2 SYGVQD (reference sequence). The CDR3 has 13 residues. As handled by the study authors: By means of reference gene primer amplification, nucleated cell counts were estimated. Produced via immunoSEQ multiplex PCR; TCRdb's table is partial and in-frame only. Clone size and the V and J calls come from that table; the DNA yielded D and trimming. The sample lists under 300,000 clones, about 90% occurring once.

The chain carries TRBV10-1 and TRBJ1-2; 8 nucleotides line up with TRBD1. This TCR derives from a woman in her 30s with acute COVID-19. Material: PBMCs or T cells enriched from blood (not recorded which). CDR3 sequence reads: CASSDGQGGGYTF. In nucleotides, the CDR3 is TGCGCCAGCAGTGATGGACAGGGAGGAGGCTACACCTTC.